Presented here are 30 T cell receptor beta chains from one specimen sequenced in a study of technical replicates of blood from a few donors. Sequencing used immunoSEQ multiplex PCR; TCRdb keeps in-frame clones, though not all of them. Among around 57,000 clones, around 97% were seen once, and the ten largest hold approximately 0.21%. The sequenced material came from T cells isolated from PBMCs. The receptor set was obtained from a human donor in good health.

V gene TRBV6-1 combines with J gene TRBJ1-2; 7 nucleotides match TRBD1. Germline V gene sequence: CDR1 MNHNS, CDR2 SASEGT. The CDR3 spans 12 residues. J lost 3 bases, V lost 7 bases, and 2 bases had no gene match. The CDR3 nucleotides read TGTGCCAGCATAGGGACAGACTATGGCTACACCTTC. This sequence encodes CASIGTDYGYTF.

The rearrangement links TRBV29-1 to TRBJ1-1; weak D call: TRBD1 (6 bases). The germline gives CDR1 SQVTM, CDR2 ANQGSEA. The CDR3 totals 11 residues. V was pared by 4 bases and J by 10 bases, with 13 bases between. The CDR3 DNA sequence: TGCAGCGTTGCAGGGGCGAGTGGAGCTTTCTTT. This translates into CSVAGASGAFF.

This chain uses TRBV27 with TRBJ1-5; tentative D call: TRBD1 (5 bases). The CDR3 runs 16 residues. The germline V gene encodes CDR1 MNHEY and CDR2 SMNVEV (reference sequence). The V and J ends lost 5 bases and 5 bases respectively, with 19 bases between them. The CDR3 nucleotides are TGTGCCAGCAGTCGAATGGGCCCCGGGGGGGATCAGCCCCAGCATTTT. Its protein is CASSRMGPGGDQPQHF.

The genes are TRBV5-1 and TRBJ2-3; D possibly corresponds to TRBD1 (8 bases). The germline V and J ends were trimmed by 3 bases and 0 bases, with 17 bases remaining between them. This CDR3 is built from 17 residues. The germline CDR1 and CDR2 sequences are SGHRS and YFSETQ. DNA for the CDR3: TGCGCCAGCAGCTCTGGACAGGGAGGGACTAGCACAGATACGCAGTATTTT. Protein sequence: CASSSGQGGTSTDTQYF.

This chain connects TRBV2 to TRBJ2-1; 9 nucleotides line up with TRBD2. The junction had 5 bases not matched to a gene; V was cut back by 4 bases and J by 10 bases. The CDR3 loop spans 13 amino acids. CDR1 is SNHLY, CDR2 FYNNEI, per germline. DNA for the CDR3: TGTGCCAGCAGTGGGAAGCGGGAGGACGAGCAGTTCTTC. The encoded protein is CASSGKREDEQFF.

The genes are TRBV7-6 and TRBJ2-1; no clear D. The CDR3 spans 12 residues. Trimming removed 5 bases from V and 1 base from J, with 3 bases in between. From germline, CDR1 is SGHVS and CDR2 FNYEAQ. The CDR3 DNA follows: TGTGCCAGCAGCGCGTCCTACAATGAGCAGTTCTTC. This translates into CASSASYNEQFF.

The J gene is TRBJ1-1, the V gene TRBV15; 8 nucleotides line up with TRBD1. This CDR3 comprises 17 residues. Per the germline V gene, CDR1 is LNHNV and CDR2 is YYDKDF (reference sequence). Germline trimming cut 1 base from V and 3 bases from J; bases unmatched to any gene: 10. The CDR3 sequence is CATSRGSQGALDTEAFF. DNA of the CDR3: TGTGCCACCAGCAGAGGGTCCCAGGGGGCGCTTGACACTGAAGCTTTCTTT. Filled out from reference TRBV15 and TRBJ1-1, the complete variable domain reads DAMVIQNPRYQVTQFGKPVTLSCSQTLNHNVMYWYQQKSSQAPKLLFHYYDKDFNNEADTPDNFQSRRPNTSFCFLDIRSPGLGDTAMYLCATSRGSQGALDTEAFFGQGTRLTVV.

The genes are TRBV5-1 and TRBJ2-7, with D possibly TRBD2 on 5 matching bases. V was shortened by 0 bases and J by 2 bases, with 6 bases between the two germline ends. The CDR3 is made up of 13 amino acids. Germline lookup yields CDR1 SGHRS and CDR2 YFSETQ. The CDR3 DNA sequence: TGCGCCAGCAGCTTGGGAGGGCCCTACGAGCAGTACTTC. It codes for CASSLGGPYEQYF.

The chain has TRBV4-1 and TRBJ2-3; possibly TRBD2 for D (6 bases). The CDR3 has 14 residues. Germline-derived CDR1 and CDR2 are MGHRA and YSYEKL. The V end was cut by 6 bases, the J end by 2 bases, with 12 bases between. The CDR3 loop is CASRLGTYTDTQYF. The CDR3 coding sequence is TGCGCCAGCAGGCTGGGGACTTACACAGATACGCAGTATTTT.

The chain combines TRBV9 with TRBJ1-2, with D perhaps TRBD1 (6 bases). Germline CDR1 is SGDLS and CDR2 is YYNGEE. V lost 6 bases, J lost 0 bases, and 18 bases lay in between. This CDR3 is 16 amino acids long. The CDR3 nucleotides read TGTGCCAGCACCGCGACGGGGGGCCCAACTAACTATGGCTACACCTTC. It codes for CASTATGGPTNYGYTF.

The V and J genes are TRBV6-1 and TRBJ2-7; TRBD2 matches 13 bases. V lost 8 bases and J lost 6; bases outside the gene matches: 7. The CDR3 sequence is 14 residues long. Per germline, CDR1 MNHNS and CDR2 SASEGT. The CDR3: CASPGTSGTGEQYF. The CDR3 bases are TGTGCCAGCCCCGGGACTAGCGGGACTGGCGAGCAGTACTTC.

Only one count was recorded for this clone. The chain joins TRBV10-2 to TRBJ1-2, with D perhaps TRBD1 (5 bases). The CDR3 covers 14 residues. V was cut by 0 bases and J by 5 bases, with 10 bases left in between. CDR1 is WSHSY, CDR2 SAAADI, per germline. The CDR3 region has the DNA TGCGCCAGCAGTGAGTCGGAGGGGCCTTATGGCTACACCTTC. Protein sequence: CASSESEGPYGYTF.

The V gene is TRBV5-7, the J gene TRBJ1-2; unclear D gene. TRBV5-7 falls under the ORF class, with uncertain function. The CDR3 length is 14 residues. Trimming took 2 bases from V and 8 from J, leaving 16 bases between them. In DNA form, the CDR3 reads TGTGCCAGCAGCTTCCCACAAATACAATGCGGCTACACCTTC. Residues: CASSFPQIQCGYTF.

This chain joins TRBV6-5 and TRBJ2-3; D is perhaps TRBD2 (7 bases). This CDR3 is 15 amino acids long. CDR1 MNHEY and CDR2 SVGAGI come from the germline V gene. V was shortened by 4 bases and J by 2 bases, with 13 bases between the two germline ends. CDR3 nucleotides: TGTGCCAGCAGTTCCTGGGGGGGCCTCACAGATACGCAGTATTTT. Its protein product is CASSSWGGLTDTQYF.

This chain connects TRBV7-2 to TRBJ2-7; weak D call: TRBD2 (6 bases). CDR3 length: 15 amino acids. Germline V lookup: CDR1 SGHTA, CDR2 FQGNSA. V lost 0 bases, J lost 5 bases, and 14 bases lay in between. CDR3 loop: CASSLALVPGDEQYF. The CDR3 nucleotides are TGTGCCAGCAGCTTAGCGCTGGTACCGGGGGACGAGCAGTACTTC.

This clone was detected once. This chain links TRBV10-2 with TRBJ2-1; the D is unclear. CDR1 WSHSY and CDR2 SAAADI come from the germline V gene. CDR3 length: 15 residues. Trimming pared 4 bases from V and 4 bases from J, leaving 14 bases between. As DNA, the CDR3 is TGCGCCAGCAGTGGGTTTCACTTAGTTTACAATGAGCAGTTCTTC. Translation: CASSGFHLVYNEQFF.

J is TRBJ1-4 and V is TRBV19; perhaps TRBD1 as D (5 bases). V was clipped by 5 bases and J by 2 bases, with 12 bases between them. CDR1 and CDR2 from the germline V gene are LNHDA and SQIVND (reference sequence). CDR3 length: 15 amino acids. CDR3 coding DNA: TGTGCCAGTAGTCCTGGTGGGGCGACTAATGAAAAACTGTTTTTT. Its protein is CASSPGGATNEKLFF.

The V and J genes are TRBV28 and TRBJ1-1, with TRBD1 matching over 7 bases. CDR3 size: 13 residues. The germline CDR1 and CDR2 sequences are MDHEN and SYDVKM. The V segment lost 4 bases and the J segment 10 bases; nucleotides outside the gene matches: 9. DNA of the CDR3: TGTGCCAGCAGTTCTTCAGTAGGGGGCCCAGCTTTCTTT. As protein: CASSSSVGGPAFF.

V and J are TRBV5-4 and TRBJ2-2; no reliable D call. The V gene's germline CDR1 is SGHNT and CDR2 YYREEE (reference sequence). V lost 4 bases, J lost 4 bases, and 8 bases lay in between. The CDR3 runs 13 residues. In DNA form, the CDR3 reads TGTGCCAGCAGCCTACCAACCACCGGGGAGCTGTTTTTT. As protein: CASSLPTTGELFF. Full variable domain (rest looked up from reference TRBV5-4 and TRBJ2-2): ETGVTQSPTHLIKTRGQQVTLRCSSQSGHNTVSWYQQALGQGPQFIFQYYREEENGRGNFPPRFSGLQFPNYSSELNVNALELDDSALYLCASSLPTTGELFFGEGSRLTVL.

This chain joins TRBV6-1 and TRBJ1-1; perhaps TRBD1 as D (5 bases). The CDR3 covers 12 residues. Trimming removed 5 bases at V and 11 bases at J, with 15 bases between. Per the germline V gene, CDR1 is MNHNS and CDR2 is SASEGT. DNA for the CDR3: TGTGCCAGCAGTAAAGGGGCGACAGTGGCTTTCTTT. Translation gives CASSKGATVAFF.

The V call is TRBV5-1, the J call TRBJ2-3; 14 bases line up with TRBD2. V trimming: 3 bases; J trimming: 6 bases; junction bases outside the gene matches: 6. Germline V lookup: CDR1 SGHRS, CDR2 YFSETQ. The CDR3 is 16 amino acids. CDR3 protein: CASSSGLAGDGDTQYF. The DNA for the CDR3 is TGCGCCAGCAGCTCGGGACTAGCGGGGGACGGGGATACGCAGTATTTT.

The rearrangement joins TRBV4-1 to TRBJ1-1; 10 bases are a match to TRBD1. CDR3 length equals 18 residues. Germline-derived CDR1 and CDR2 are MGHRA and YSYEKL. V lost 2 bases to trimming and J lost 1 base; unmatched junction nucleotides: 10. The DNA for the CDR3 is TGCGCCAGCAGCCAAAACCCGGGACAGGGGACAACGAACACTGAAGCTTTCTTT. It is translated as CASSQNPGQGTTNTEAFF.

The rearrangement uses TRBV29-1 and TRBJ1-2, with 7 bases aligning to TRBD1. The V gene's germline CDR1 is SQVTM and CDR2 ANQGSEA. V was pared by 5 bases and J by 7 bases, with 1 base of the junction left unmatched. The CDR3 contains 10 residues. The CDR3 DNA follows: TGCAGCGTTCGGGACAGTGGCTACACCTTC. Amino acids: CSVRDSGYTF. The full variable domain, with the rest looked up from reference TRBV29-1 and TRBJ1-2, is SAVISQKPSRDICQRGTSLTIQCQVDSQVTMMFWYRQQPGQSLTLIATANQGSEATYESGFVIDKFPISRPNLTFSTLTVSNMSPEDSSIYLCSVRDSGYTFGSGTRLTVV.

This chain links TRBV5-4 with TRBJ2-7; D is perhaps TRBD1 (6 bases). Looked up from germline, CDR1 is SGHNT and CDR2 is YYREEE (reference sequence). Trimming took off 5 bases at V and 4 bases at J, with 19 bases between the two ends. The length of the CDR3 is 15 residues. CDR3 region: CASREGQNAFYEQYF. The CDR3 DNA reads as TGTGCCAGCAGGGAAGGACAGAACGCCTTTTACGAGCAGTACTTC. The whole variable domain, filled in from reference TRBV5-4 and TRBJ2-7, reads ETGVTQSPTHLIKTRGQQVTLRCSSQSGHNTVSWYQQALGQGPQFIFQYYREEENGRGNFPPRFSGLQFPNYSSELNVNALELDDSALYLCASREGQNAFYEQYFGPGTRLTVT.

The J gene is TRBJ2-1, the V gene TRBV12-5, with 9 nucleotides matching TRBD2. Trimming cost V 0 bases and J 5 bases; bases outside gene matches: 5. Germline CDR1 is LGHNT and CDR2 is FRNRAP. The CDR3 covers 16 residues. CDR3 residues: CASGLVLSGRHNEQFF. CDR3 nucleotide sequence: TGTGCTAGTGGTTTGGTACTAAGCGGGAGGCACAATGAGCAGTTCTTC.

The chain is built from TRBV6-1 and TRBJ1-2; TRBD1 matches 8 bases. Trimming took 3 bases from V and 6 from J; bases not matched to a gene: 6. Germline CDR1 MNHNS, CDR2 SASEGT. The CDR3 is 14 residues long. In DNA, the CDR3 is TGTGCCAGCAGTGAGGGTCAGGGGGCCAATGGCTACACCTTC. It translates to CASSEGQGANGYTF.

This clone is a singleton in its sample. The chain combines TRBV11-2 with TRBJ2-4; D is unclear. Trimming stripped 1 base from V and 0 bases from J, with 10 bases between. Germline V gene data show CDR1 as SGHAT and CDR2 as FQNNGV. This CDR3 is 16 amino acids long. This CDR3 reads CASSLASRLAKNIQYF. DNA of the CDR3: TGTGCCAGCAGCTTAGCTTCGAGGCTAGCCAAAAACATTCAGTACTTC.

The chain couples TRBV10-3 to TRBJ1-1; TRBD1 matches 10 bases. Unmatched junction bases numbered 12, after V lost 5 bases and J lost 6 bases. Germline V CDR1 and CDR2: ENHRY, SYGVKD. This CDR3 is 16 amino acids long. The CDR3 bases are TGTGCCATCAGTCCCGGGACAGGGGTTAGTAGCGCTGAAGCTTTCTTT. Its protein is CAISPGTGVSSAEAFF.

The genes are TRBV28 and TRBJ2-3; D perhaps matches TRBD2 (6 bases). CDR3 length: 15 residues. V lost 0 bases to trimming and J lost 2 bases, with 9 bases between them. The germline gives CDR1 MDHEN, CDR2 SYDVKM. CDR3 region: CASSLWDYLTDTQYF. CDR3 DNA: TGTGCCAGCAGTTTATGGGACTACCTCACAGATACGCAGTATTTT.

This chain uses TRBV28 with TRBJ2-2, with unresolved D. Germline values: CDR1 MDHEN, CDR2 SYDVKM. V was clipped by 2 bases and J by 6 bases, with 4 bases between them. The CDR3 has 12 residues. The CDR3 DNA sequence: TGTGCCAGCAGTTTAGGCTCCGGGGAGCTGTTTTTT. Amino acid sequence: CASSLGSGELFF.